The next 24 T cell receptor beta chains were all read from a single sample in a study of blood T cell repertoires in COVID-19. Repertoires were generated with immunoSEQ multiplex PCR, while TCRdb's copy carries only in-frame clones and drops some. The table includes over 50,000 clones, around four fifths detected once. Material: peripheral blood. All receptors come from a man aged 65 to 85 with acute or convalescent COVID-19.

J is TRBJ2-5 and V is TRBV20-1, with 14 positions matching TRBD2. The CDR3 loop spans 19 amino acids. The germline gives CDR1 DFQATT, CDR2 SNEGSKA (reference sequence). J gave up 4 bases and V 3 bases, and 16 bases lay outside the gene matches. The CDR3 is CSASSPGTSGGSKGETQYF. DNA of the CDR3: TGCAGTGCTAGTTCACCCGGGACTAGCGGGGGATCAAAGGGAGAGACCCAGTACTTC.

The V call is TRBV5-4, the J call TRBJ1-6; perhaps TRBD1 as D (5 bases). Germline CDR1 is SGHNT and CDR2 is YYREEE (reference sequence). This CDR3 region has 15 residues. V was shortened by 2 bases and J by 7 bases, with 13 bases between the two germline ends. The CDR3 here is CASSFLRVENSPLHF. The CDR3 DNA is TGTGCCAGCAGCTTTCTCAGGGTAGAGAATTCACCCCTCCACTTT.

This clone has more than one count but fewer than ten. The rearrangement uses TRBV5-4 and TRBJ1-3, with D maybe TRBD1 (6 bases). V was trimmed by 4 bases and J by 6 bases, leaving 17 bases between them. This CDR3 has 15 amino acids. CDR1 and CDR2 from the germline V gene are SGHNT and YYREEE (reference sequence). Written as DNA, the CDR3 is TGTGCCAGCAGCGCCAGACAGGCTAACTCAAACACCATATATTTT. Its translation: CASSARQANSNTIYF.

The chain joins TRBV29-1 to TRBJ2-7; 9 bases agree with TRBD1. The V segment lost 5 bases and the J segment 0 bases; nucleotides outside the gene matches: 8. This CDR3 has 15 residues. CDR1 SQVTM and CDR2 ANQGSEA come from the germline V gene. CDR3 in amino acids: CSVYPGTGPSYEQYF. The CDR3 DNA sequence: TGCAGCGTTTATCCCGGGACAGGGCCCTCCTACGAGCAGTACTTC.

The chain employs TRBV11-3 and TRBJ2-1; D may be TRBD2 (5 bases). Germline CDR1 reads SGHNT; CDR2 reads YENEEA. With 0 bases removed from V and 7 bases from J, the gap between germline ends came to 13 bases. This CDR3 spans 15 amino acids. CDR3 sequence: CASSLESLAGNEQFF. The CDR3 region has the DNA TGTGCCAGCAGCTTAGAAAGTCTAGCCGGGAATGAGCAGTTCTTC. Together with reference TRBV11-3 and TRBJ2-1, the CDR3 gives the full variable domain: EAGVVQSPRYKIIEKKQPVAFWCNPISGHNTLYWYLQNLGQGPELLIRYENEEAVDDSQLPKDRFSAERLKGVDSTLKIQPAELGDSAVYLCASSLESLAGNEQFFGPGTRLTVL.

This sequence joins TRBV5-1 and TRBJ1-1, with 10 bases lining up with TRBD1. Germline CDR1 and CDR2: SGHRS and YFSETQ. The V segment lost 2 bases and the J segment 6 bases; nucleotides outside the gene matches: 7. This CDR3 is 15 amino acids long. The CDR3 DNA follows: TGCGCCAGCAGCTTTTTTGGACAGGGGGATTCTGAAGCTTTCTTT. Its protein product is CASSFFGQGDSEAFF.

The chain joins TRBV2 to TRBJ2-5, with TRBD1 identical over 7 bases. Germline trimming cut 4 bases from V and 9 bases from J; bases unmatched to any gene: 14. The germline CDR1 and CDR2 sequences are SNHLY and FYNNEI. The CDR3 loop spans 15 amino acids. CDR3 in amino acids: CASSGTGGPTTAQYF. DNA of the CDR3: TGTGCCAGCAGTGGGACAGGAGGCCCCACAACGGCCCAGTACTTC.

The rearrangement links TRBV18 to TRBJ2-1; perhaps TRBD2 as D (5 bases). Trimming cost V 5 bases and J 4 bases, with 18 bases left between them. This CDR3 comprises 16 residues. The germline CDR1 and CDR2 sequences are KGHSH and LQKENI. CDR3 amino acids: CASSSGRARVYNEQFF. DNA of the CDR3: TGTGCCAGCTCAAGCGGTAGGGCTCGGGTGTACAATGAGCAGTTCTTC. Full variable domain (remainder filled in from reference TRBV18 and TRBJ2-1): NAGVMQNPRHLVRRRGQEARLRCSPMKGHSHVYWYRQLPEEGLKFMVYLQKENIIDESGMPKERFSAEFPKEGPSILRIQQVVRGDSAAYFCASSSGRARVYNEQFFGPGTRLTVL.

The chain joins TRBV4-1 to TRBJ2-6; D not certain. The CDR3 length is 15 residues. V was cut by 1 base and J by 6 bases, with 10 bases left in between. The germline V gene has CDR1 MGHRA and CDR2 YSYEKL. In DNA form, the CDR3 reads TGCGCCAGCAGCCAAGGACACACCGAGGCCAACGTCCTGACTTTC. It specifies CASSQGHTEANVLTF.

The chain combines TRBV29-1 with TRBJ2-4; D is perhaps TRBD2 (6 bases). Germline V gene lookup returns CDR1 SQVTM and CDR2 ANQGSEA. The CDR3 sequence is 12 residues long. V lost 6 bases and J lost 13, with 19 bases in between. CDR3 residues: CSVGGLDREQYF. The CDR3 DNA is TGCAGCGTGGGGGGACTCGACCGGGAACAGTACTTC.

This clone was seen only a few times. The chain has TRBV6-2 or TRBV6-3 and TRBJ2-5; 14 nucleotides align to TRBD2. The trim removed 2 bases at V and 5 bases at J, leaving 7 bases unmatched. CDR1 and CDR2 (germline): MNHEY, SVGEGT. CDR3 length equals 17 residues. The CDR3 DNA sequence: TGTGCCAGCAGTTACGGGACTAGCGGGGGCCGGCGGGAGACCCAGTACTTC. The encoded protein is CASSYGTSGGRRETQYF.

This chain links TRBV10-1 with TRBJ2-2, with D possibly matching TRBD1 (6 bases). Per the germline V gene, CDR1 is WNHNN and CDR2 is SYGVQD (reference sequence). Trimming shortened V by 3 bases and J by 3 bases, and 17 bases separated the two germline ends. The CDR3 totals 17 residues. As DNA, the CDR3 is TGCGCCAGCAGTGACCCGACAGGCCAAAAGCACACCGGGGAGCTGTTTTTT. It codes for CASSDPTGQKHTGELFF.

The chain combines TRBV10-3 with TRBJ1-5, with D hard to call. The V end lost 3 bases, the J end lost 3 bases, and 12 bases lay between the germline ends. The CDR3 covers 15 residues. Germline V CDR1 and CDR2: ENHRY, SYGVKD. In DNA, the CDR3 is TGTGCCATCAGTGACTACGAGGGTCTCAATCAGCCCCAGCATTTT. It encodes CAISDYEGLNQPQHF.

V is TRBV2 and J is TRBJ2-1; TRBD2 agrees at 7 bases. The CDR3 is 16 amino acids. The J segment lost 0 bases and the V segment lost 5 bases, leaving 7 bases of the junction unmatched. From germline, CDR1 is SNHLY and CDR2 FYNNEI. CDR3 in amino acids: CASSSQRGSSYNEQFF. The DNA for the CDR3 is TGTGCCAGCAGTTCCCAGCGGGGAAGCTCCTACAATGAGCAGTTCTTC.

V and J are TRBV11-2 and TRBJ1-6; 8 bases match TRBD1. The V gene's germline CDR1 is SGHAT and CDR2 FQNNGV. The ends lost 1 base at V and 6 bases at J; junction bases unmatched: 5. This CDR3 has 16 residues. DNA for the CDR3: TGTGCCAGCAGCTTAGCTGGACAGGGAGGTAATTCACCCCTCCACTTT. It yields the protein CASSLAGQGGNSPLHF.

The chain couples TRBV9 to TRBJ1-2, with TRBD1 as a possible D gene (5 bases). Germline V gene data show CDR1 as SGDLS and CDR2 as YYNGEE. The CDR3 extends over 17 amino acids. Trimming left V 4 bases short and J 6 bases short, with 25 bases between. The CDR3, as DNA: TGTGCCAGCAGCCTACGTCCCGGGGGACGAGGGAAAGATGGCTACACCTTC. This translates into CASSLRPGGRGKDGYTF.

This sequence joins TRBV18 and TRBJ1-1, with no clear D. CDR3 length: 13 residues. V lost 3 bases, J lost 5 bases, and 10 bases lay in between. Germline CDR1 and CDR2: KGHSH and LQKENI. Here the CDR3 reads CASSPDAGTEAFF. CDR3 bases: TGTGCCAGCTCACCCGATGCGGGTACTGAAGCTTTCTTT.

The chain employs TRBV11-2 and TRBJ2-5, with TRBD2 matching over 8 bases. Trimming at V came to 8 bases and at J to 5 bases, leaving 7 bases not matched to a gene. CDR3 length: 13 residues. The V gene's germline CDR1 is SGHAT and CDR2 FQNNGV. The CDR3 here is CASALAGAETQYF. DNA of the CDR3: TGTGCCAGCGCCCTAGCGGGCGCGGAGACCCAGTACTTC. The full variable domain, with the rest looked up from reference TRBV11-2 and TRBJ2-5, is EAGVAQSPRYKIIEKRQSVAFWCNPISGHATLYWYQQILGQGPKLLIQFQNNGVVDDSQLPKDRFSAERLKGVDSTLKIQPAKLEDSAVYLCASALAGAETQYFGPGTRLLVL.

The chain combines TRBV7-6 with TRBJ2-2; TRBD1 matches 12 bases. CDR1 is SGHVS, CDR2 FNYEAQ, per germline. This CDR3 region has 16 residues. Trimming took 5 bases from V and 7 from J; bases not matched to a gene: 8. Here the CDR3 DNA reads TGTGCCAGCAGCCCCGGGACAGGGGGCGAGGTCGGGGAGCTGTTTTTT. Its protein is CASSPGTGGEVGELFF.

CDR3 protein: CASSLDPTYSYNEQFF. Written as DNA, the CDR3 is TGCGCCAGCAGCTTGGATCCCACCTACTCCTACAATGAGCAGTTCTTC. J is TRBJ2-1 and V is TRBV5-1; D is undetermined. CDR1 SGHRS and CDR2 YFSETQ come from the germline V gene. Deletions cut 0 bases from V and 0 bases from J, with 10 bases between. The CDR3 is 16 residues long.

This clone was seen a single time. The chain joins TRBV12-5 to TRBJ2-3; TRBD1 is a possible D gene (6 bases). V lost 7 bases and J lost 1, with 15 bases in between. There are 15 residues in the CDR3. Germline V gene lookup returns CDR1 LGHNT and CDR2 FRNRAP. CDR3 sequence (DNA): TGTGCTAGTGCCACGGGCAGGGGAGGCACAGATACGCAGTATTTT. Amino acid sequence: CASATGRGGTDTQYF.

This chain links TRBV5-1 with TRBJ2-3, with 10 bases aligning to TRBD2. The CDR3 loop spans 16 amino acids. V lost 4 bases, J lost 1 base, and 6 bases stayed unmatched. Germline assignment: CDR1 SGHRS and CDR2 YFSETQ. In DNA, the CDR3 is TGCGCCAGCAGCACTTCTAGCGGGGGACGCACAGATACGCAGTATTTT. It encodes CASSTSSGGRTDTQYF. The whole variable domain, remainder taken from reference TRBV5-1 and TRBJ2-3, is KAGVTQTPRYLIKTRGQQVTLSCSPISGHRSVSWYQQTPGQGLQFLFEYFSETQRNKGNFPGRFSGRQFSNSRSEMNVSTLELGDSALYLCASSTSSGGRTDTQYFGPGTRLTVL.

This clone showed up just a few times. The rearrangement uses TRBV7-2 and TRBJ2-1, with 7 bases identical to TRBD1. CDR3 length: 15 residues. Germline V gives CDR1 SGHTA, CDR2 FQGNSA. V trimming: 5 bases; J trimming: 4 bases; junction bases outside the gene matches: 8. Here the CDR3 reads CASSVTGQLYNEQFF. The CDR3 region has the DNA TGTGCCAGCAGCGTTACGGGACAGCTTTACAATGAGCAGTTCTTC.

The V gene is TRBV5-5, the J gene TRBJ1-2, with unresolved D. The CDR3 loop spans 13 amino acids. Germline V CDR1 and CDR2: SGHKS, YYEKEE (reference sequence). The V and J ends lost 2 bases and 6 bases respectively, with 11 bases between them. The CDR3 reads CASSFPGRHGYTF. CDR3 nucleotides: TGTGCCAGCAGCTTTCCCGGGAGGCATGGCTACACCTTC.